The clone carrying this T cell receptor (beta chain) occurred a few times. The antigen remains undetermined. The entry originates in a study of cytotoxic CD8 clonotypes in ibrutinib-treated CLL. Whole-study context: Partial responders around 25, complete 2; roughly 12 progressed and around 15 stayed in remission by median 68 months. The response samples were taken once patients had been treated for a median of approximately 13 months, range 6 to 36.

Study observations and caveats: The study found baseline clonality above age-matched healthy donors, tracking circulating CD8+ T-cell counts.

The CDR3 contains 12 residues. Trimming removed 11 bases at V and 10 bases at J, with 20 bases between. From germline, CDR1 is MNHNS and CDR2 SASEGT. Generated by immunoSEQ multiplex PCR, the TCRdb table keeps only in-frame clones and is missing some. The sample holds over 250,000 clones, 76% seen once. The sequence came from a human donor with chronic lymphocytic leukemia. Specimen: PBMCs, collected at disease progression, from a patient treated with ibrutinib. The chain combines TRBV6-1 with TRBJ1-2, with a possible D match to TRBD1 (6 bases). CDR3 region: CAGSRGGVDYTF. The DNA for the CDR3 is TGTGCCGGATCGCGAGGGGGAGTTGACTACACCTTC.